Described below is a single TCR beta chain sequence and its context. Its antigen remains unknown. A universal primer binding site was introduced by template switching. The final cDNA contained unique molecular identifiers. TCRdb used MiXCR to reprocess the 5' RACE reads, holding one entry per CDR3 protein. The sample holds about 1.7 million distinct CDR3 sequences; less than 35% are singletons and the top ten take 0.25% to 0.3%. Germline V gives CDR1 SGHAT, CDR2 FQNNGV. The CDR3 consists of 13 residues. Trimming removed 4 bases from V and 3 bases from J, with 10 bases in between. Healthy Caucasians alone served as donors. This sample was included in a study of identical twins. General study results and limits: Models predicted less out-of-frame TCR alpha sharing in monozygotic twins than was found. Memory repertoires lacked the insertion deficit that abundant cord blood beta clonotypes showed.

The sequenced material came from cord blood. This TCR came from a newborn girl in good health. The V and J genes are TRBV11-2 and TRBJ2-7; no definite D call. The CDR3 reads CASSSKAIYEQYF. The CDR3 DNA follows: TGTGCCAGCAGCTCCAAGGCCATCTACGAGCAGTACTTC.